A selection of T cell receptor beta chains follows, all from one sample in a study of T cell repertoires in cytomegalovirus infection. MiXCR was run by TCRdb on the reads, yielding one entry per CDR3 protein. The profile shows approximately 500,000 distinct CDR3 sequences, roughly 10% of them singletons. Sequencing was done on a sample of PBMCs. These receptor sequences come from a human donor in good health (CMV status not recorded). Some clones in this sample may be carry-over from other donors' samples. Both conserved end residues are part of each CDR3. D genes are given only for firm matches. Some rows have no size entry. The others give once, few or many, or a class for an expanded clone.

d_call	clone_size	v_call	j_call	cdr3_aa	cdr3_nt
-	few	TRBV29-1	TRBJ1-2	CSVEGRSGYTF	TGCAGCGTCGAGGGACGGTCTGGCTACACCTTC
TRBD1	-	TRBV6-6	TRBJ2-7	CASSYEAGTGVYEQYF	TGTGCCAGCAGTTACGAGGCCGGGACAGGGGTATACGAGCAGTACTTC
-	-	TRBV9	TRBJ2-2	CASSVFQTNTGELFF	TGTGCCAGCAGCGTATTCCAGACGAACACCGGGGAGCTGTTTTTT
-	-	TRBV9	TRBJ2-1	CASSPMDSTHYNEQFF	TGTGCCAGCAGCCCAATGGACAGCACTCACTACAATGAGCAGTTCTTC
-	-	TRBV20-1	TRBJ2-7	CSAQTPTYEQYF	TGCAGTGCCCAGACCCCCACCTACGAGCAGTACTTC
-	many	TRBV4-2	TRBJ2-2	CASSQVGGNTGELFF	TGTGCCAGCAGCCAAGTCGGAGGGAACACCGGGGAGCTGTTTTTT
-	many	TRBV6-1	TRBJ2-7	CASSAGSFSYEQYF	TGTGCCAGCAGTGCAGGGTCCTTCTCCTACGAGCAGTACTTC
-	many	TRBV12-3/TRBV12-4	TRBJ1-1	CASRNPPGTEAFF	TGTGCCAGCAGAAACCCTCCGGGCACTGAAGCTTTCTTT
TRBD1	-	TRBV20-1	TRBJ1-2	CSVRTGEYLGYTF	TGCAGTGTCAGGACAGGGGAGTATCTTGGCTACACCTTC
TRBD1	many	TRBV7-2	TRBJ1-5	CASSLGQGVSNQPQHF	TGTGCCAGCAGCCTGGGACAGGGGGTAAGCAATCAGCCCCAGCATTTT
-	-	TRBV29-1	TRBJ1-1	CSVAKVLDTEAFF	TGCAGCGTTGCTAAGGTTTTGGACACTGAAGCTTTCTTT
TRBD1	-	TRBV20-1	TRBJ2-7	CSAKDRGYEQYF	TGCAGTGCTAAGGACAGGGGATACGAGCAGTACTTC
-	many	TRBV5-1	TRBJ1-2	CASSLAAGTGGYTF	TGCGCCAGCAGCTTGGCAGCCGGGACCGGTGGCTACACCTTC
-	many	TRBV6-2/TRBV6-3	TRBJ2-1	CASSPTYPRGPYYNEQFF	TGTGCCAGCAGCCCTACTTATCCCAGGGGTCCCTATTACAATGAGCAGTTCTTC
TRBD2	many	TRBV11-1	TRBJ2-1	CASSSGGLAGPYNEQFF	TGTGCCAGCAGCTCCGGCGGACTAGCGGGCCCCTACAATGAGCAGTTCTTC
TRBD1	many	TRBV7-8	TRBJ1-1	CASSFIRTGGEGDTEAFF	TGTGCCAGCAGCTTTATAAGAACAGGGGGCGAAGGGGACACTGAAGCTTTCTTT
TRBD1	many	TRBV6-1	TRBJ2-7	CASAPGQGYEQYF	TGTGCCAGCGCCCCGGGACAGGGGTACGAGCAGTACTTC
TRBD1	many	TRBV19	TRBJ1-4	CASSTTGDTNEKLFF	TGTGCCAGTAGTACCACAGGGGACACTAATGAAAAACTGTTTTTT
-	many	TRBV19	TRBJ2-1	CASSIAGTPSYNEQFF	TGTGCCAGTAGTATTGCCGGGACGCCCTCCTACAATGAGCAGTTCTTC
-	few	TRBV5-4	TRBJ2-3	CASSFALATDTQYF	TGTGCCAGCAGCTTCGCCTTAGCCACAGATACGCAGTATTTT
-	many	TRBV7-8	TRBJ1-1	CASSSDSNTEAFF	TGTGCCAGCAGCTCGGACAGTAACACTGAAGCTTTCTTT
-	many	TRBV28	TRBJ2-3	CAHSGTLDTQYF	TGTGCCCACTCCGGAACCCTGGATACGCAGTATTTT
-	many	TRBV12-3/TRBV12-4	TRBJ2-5	CASRTEPQETQYF	TGTGCCAGCAGGACAGAGCCCCAAGAGACCCAGTACTTC
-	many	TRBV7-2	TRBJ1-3	CASSLVEVSSGNTIYF	TGTGCCAGCAGCTTAGTGGAGGTTTCGTCCGGAAACACCATATATTTT
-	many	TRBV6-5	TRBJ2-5	CASRRGGGETQYF	TGTGCCAGCAGACGAGGGGGAGGCGAGACCCAGTACTTC
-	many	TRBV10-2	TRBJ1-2	CASSYRTSYGYTF	TGCGCCAGCAGCTACAGAACCTCCTATGGCTACACCTTC
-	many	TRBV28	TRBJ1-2	CASSLLRGPVGYTF	TGTGCCAGCAGTTTATTGCGAGGCCCCGTAGGCTACACCTTC
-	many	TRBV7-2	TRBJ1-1	CASSPTRNTEAFF	TGTGCCAGCAGCCCGACACGGAACACTGAAGCTTTCTTT
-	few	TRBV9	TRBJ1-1	CASSGDLLTEAFF	TGTGCCAGCAGCGGGGACTTACTCACTGAAGCTTTCTTT
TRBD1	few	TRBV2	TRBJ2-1	CASSEAQGQGARNEQFF	TGTGCCAGCAGTGAAGCGCAGGGACAGGGGGCTCGTAATGAGCAGTTCTTC
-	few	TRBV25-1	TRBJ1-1	CASSVGAAGAFF	TGTGCCAGCAGTGTGGGGGCCGCCGGGGCTTTCTTT
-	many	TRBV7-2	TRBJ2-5	CASSLDGNRGETQYF	TGTGCCAGCAGCTTAGACGGGAACCGGGGAGAGACCCAGTACTTC
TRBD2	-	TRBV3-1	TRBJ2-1	CASSRGGRVNNEQFF	TGTGCCAGCAGCCGGGGCGGGAGGGTGAACAATGAGCAGTTCTTC
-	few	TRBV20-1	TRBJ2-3	CSVPGLRTDTQYF	TGCAGTGTGCCGGGACTCCGCACAGATACGCAGTATTTT
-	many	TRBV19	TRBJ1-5	CASSIGVSNQPQHF	TGTGCCAGTAGTATTGGGGTGAGCAATCAGCCCCAGCATTTT
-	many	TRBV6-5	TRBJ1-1	CASSYHEAPEAFF	TGTGCCAGCAGTTACCACGAGGCACCTGAAGCTTTCTTT
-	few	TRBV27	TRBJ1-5	CASSPQGWRSNQPQHF	TGTGCCAGCAGTCCACAGGGCTGGAGGAGCAATCAGCCCCAGCATTTT
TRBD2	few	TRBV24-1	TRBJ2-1	CATSDPSGRYNEQFF	TGTGCCACCAGTGATCCTAGCGGGAGATACAATGAGCAGTTCTTC
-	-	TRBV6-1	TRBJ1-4	CASTSRQIGEKLFF	TGTGCCAGCACCTCCAGGCAGATCGGGGAAAAACTGTTTTTT
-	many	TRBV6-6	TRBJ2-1	CASSYEGQFF	TGTGCCAGCAGTTACGAGGGGCAGTTCTTC